A single sample gave rise to the 14 T cell receptor beta chains below, sequenced in a study of regulatory T cells in long-lasting Graves disease. TCR beta libraries were built with iRepertoire HTBI primers and Arm-PCR of CDR3 regions. TCRdb redid the calling of the multiplex PCR reads with MiXCR, one entry per CDR3 protein. The profile shows approximately 400,000 distinct CDR3 sequences, 23% of them singletons. Stated time point: persistent/refractory GD, antithyroid drugs over 5 years with positive TRAb. Following extraction of RNA from PBMCs, that RNA was used to make the TCR library. The sequencing used peripheral blood mononuclear cells (PBMCs), collected when the disease was refractory, from a patient treated with antithyroid drugs. These receptors originate from a female donor with Graves disease.

This chain connects TRBV9 to TRBJ2-7; no reliable D call. In germline, CDR1 is SGDLS, CDR2 YYNGEE. V was shortened by 0 bases and J by 1 base, with 8 bases between the two germline ends. The CDR3 has 14 residues. This chain's CDR3 is CASSVVGESYEQYF. In DNA form, the CDR3 reads TGTGCCAGCAGCGTAGTTGGCGAGTCCTACGAGCAGTACTTC.

This clonotype was seen at least ten times. The chain employs TRBV18 and TRBJ2-5, with no clear D. The CDR3 has 14 residues. With 0 bases removed from V and 4 bases from J, the gap between germline ends came to 9 bases. CDR1 and CDR2 from the germline V gene are KGHSH and LQKENI. The CDR3 is CASSPPSVAETQYF. The CDR3 nucleotides are TGTGCCAGCTCACCACCGTCGGTAGCAGAGACCCAGTACTTC.

As for this clonotype: A much bigger clone sits one base away, suggesting this may be a read error. CDR3: CASSLGSPGELFF. The CDR3 nucleotides read TGTGCCAGCAGTTTAGGATCCCCCGGGGAGCTGTTTTTT. The V gene is TRBV12-3 or TRBV12-4, the J gene TRBJ2-2, with D unresolved. CDR3 length: 13 residues. The V end lost 1 base, the J end lost 6 bases, and 6 bases lay between the germline ends.

V is TRBV10-3 and J is TRBJ2-4; D not certain. V shed 0 bases and J shed 0 bases, with 9 bases lying between them. The CDR3 is 16 amino acids. Germline CDR1 reads ENHRY; CDR2 reads SYGVKD. The CDR3 DNA sequence: TGTGCCATCAGTGAGTCGTTGGGCCTAGCCAAAAACATTCAGTACTTC. This sequence encodes CAISESLGLAKNIQYF.

On this clonotype: Germline and junction disagree at one end, which may indicate a read error. The genes are TRBV12-3 or TRBV12-4 and TRBJ2-2; TRBD2 matches at 13 bases. This CDR3 has 20 amino acids. The CDR3 region is CASSFARTSGRSGTTGELFF. The CDR3 nucleotides are TGTGCCAGCAGTTTCGCCCGGACTAGCGGGAGATCGGGTACCACCGGGGAGCTGTTCTTT.

This clonotype was seen repeatedly, ten times or more. V usage is TRBV28 and J usage is TRBJ1-5; D remains unclear. Germline V gene sequence: CDR1 MDHEN, CDR2 SYDVKM. V lost 5 bases and J lost 7, with 24 bases in between. This CDR3 is 17 amino acids long. The CDR3 coding sequence is TGTGCCAGCAGTCTTATATTGGGCAGAGCAGAGGAGCAGCCCCAGCATTTT. Its translation: CASSLILGRAEEQPQHF.

V gene TRBV28 combines with J gene TRBJ1-1; D not certain. The V gene lost 3 bases and the J gene lost 4 bases, with 6 bases spanning the gap. This CDR3 has 12 residues. The germline V gene has CDR1 MDHEN and CDR2 SYDVKM. The CDR3 region has the DNA TGTGCCAGCAGTTTCCGGGTCACTGAAGCTTTCTTT. It encodes CASSFRVTEAFF.

Ten or more counts support this clonotype. The chain combines TRBV2 with TRBJ2-3, with a tentative D call TRBD2 (6 bases). The CDR3 extends over 17 amino acids. Trimming left V 2 bases short and J 0 bases short, with 15 bases between. CDR1 and CDR2 from the germline V gene are SNHLY and FYNNEI. The CDR3 region is CASSERNLATSTDTQYF. CDR3 coding DNA: TGTGCCAGCAGTGAAAGAAACCTAGCGACTAGCACAGATACGCAGTATTTT.

This clonotype was counted between two and nine times. The V call is TRBV2, the J call TRBJ2-2; D is unresolved. Trimming took off 9 bases at V and 2 bases at J, with 4 bases between the two ends. The germline CDR1 and CDR2 sequences are SNHLY and FYNNEI. The CDR3 has 11 amino acids. Written as DNA, the CDR3 is TGTGCCAGTCATAACACCGGGGAGCTGTTTTTT. This gives the protein CASHNTGELFF.

The genes are TRBV20-1 and TRBJ2-4; D is possibly TRBD1 (6 bases). V shed 3 bases and J shed 0 bases, with 9 bases lying between them. This CDR3 is 14 amino acids long. Germline V gene lookup returns CDR1 DFQATT and CDR2 SNEGSKA (reference sequence). CDR3 coding DNA: TGCAGTGCTAGGGGACAAGTAGCCAAAAACATTCAGTACTTC. This sequence encodes CSARGQVAKNIQYF.

This chain joins TRBV3-1 and TRBJ2-1; possible D gene TRBD2, 5 bases. The CDR3 totals 14 residues. V shed 1 base and J shed 2 bases, with 6 bases lying between them. The V gene's germline CDR1 is LGHDT and CDR2 YNNKEL (reference sequence). CDR3 nucleotide sequence: TGTGCCAGCAGCCAAGTCGGGACCTACAATGAGCAGTTCTTC. This encodes CASSQVGTYNEQFF.

The chain recombines TRBV5-1 with TRBJ1-1; no firm D call. V was cut by 1 base and J by 0 bases, with 10 bases left in between. CDR1 is SGHRS and CDR2 is YFSETQ in the germline V gene. This CDR3 region has 15 residues. The CDR3 sequence is CASSLSGYMNTEAFF. The CDR3 bases are TGCGCCAGCAGCTTGTCTGGGTACATGAACACTGAAGCTTTCTTT.

This clonotype was observed many times. CDR3 sequence: CASSLVALGQGRKTQYF. CDR3 nucleotide sequence: TGTGCCAGCAGTTTAGTTGCCTTGGGACAGGGTAGGAAGACCCAGTACTTC. This chain uses TRBV12-3 or TRBV12-4 with TRBJ2-5, with TRBD1 matching over 9 bases. The CDR3 runs 17 residues. Trimming removed 1 base from V and 6 bases from J; junction bases left unmatched: 12.

This clonotype has ten or more counts. This chain uses TRBV2 with TRBJ1-4; tentatively, D is TRBD1 (5 bases). Looked up from germline, CDR1 is SNHLY and CDR2 is FYNNEI. V was cut by 2 bases and J by 12 bases, with 13 bases left in between. CDR3 length: 13 amino acids. CDR3 protein: CASSEPRDVELFF. CDR3 DNA: TGTGCCAGCAGTGAACCCCGGGACGTGGAACTGTTTTTT.